This is a list of T cell receptor beta chains from one sample in a study of T cells after yellow fever vaccination. TCRdb itself ran the 5' RACE reads through MiXCR, one entry per CDR3 protein. The profile shows about 400,000 distinct CDR3 sequences, over 5% of them singletons. The sequenced sample was PBMCs, obtained 5 days after the yellow fever booster vaccination. The receptor source for this set is a man between 25 and 39 years old who received the YFV17D yellow fever vaccine. CDR3s include the opening cysteine and the closing phenylalanine or tryptophan. The D gene is left open where the match is weak. Clone size is stated in some rows and not others, as once, few, many or a class when expanded.

size,J,V,D,CDR3,DNA
many,TRBJ2-1,TRBV20-1,-,CSAREQAYSYNEQFF,TGCAGTGCTAGGGAGCAGGCGTACTCCTACAATGAGCAGTTCTTC
many,TRBJ2-1,TRBV6-2/TRBV6-3,-,CASSYLGGGEQFF,TGTGCCAGCAGTTACTTGGGAGGGGGTGAGCAGTTCTTC
few,TRBJ2-1,TRBV12-3/TRBV12-4,-,CASSSSGIMDQQFF,TGTGCCAGCAGTTCCAGTGGGATTATGGATCAGCAGTTCTTC
few,TRBJ2-6,TRBV2,-,CASSDRAGANVLTF,TGTGCCAGCAGTGATCGGGCTGGGGCCAACGTCCTGACTTTC
-,TRBJ2-7,TRBV20-1,-,CSASNRIEQYF,TGCAGTGCTAGTAACAGGATCGAGCAGTACTTC
few,TRBJ2-7,TRBV18,-,CASSPLNYEQYF,TGTGCCAGCTCACCCCTGAATTACGAGCAGTACTTC
-,TRBJ2-1,TRBV20-1,-,CSAIAASSYNEQFF,TGCAGTGCAATAGCTGCCAGCTCCTACAATGAGCAGTTCTTC
many,TRBJ2-7,TRBV6-2/TRBV6-3,TRBD1,CASSLGTEAYEQYF,TGTGCCAGCAGTCTAGGGACAGAGGCCTACGAGCAGTACTTC
many,TRBJ2-7,TRBV28,TRBD1,CASIGQVSYEQYF,TGTGCCAGCATCGGACAGGTATCCTACGAGCAGTACTTC
-,TRBJ2-7,TRBV20-1,TRBD2,CSGSSGGGRVYEQYF,TGCAGCGGGAGTAGCGGGGGGGGGAGGGTTTACGAGCAGTACTTC
-,TRBJ2-1,TRBV6-2/TRBV6-3,TRBD1,CASSAWTGTGAANEQFF,TGTGCCAGCAGTGCCTGGACCGGGACAGGGGCGGCCAATGAGCAGTTCTTC
many,TRBJ2-1,TRBV20-1,TRBD2,CSAGEGEQFF,TGCAGTGCGGGGGAGGGTGAGCAGTTCTTC
few,TRBJ2-5,TRBV10-3,TRBD2,CAISGTRGGQETQYF,TGTGCCATCAGTGGGACTCGGGGGGGCCAAGAGACCCAGTACTTC
-,TRBJ2-3,TRBV7-2,TRBD2,CASSLAGPQAGGRDTQYF,TGTGCCAGCAGCTTAGCGGGTCCCCAAGCGGGAGGACGAGATACGCAGTATTTT
many,TRBJ2-3,TRBV10-3,-,CAISTSFTDTQYF,TGTGCCATATCAACCTCTTTCACAGATACGCAGTATTTT
many,TRBJ2-7,TRBV6-2/TRBV6-3,-,CASSFREASGGSYEQYF,TGTGCCAGCAGTTTCCGGGAAGCCTCTGGGGGATCCTACGAGCAGTACTTC
few,TRBJ2-7,TRBV7-2,TRBD1,CASRQGVSYEQYF,TGTGCCAGCAGACAGGGGGTCTCCTACGAGCAGTACTTC
-,TRBJ2-3,TRBV20-1,-,CSTLEGAILNTQYF,TGCAGTACCCTGGAGGGGGCGATCTTAAATACGCAGTATTTT
few,TRBJ1-1,TRBV12-3/TRBV12-4,-,CASRPSGTLWTEAFF,TGTGCCAGCAGACCCTCCGGGACCCTTTGGACTGAAGCTTTCTTT
few,TRBJ2-1,TRBV18,-,CASSPQTDGGEQFF,TGTGCCAGCTCACCACAGACCGACGGAGGTGAGCAGTTCTTC
many,TRBJ2-7,TRBV6-4,TRBD2,CASSPSAGVYEQYF,TGTGCCAGCAGTCCATCAGCGGGAGTGTACGAGCAGTACTTC
many,TRBJ2-1,TRBV20-1,-,CSARKARNYNEQFF,TGCAGTGCTAGGAAGGCTAGAAACTACAATGAGCAGTTCTTC
few,TRBJ2-2,TRBV6-2/TRBV6-3,-,CASIPTGNTGELFF,TGTGCCAGCATTCCGACAGGGAACACCGGGGAGCTGTTTTTT
few,TRBJ2-3,TRBV5-1,-,CASSLESDSGTQYF,TGCGCCAGCAGCTTGGAAAGCGACTCGGGTACGCAGTATTTT
few,TRBJ1-2,TRBV20-1,TRBD1,CSARSPPYPGQVPIGYTF,TGCAGTGCTAGAAGTCCCCCCTACCCGGGACAGGTTCCCATTGGCTACACCTTC
many,TRBJ1-5,TRBV20-1,TRBD1,CSARTPGQGAKGNQPQHF,TGCAGTGCGAGGACCCCGGGACAGGGGGCCAAAGGCAATCAGCCCCAGCATTTT
few,TRBJ2-7,TRBV7-2,TRBD1,CASSLVGTGDSYEQYF,TGTGCCAGCAGCTTAGTAGGGACAGGGGACTCCTACGAGCAGTACTTC
many,TRBJ2-5,TRBV20-1,-,CSASLGGTQYF,TGCAGTGCTTCTCTTGGGGGGACCCAGTACTTC
many,TRBJ2-1,TRBV10-3,-,CAISEDVSYNEQFF,TGTGCCATCAGTGAGGACGTTTCCTACAATGAGCAGTTCTTC
many,TRBJ2-1,TRBV7-9,-,CASSLGGGDNEQFF,TGTGCCAGCAGCTTGGGTGGAGGAGACAATGAGCAGTTCTTC
many,TRBJ2-7,TRBV2,TRBD1,CASSGRTGSFYEQYF,TGTGCCAGCAGTGGGCGGACAGGGAGTTTCTACGAGCAGTACTTC
many,TRBJ1-1,TRBV25-1,TRBD1,CASSLRDRNTEAFF,TGTGCCAGCAGTTTGAGGGACAGGAACACTGAAGCTTTCTTT
few,TRBJ2-7,TRBV2,TRBD1,CASRSTGSEYF,TGTGCCAGCAGGTCGACAGGGTCTGAGTACTTC
many,TRBJ2-1,TRBV6-5,-,CASSYSIGLRKFF,TGTGCCAGCAGTTACTCGATTGGGCTCAGGAAGTTCTTC
-,TRBJ2-5,TRBV7-2,TRBD2,CASSYPIAGETQYF,TGTGCCAGCAGCTACCCGATAGCGGGAGAGACCCAGTACTTC
-,TRBJ1-1,TRBV20-1,-,CSSRRDGNTEAFF,TGCAGTTCCCGACGGGACGGGAACACTGAAGCTTTCTTT
many,TRBJ2-4,TRBV28,TRBD1,CATSGQGLNIQYF,TGTGCCACCTCGGGACAGGGGCTAAACATTCAGTACTTC
-,TRBJ2-2,TRBV11-2,-,CASSLAGTVNTGELFF,TGTGCCAGCAGCTTGGCCGGGACGGTGAACACCGGGGAGCTGTTTTTT
few,TRBJ1-1,TRBV7-6,-,CASSSLQGGDTEAFF,TGTGCCAGCAGCTCCCTCCAGGGAGGGGACACTGAAGCTTTCTTT
few,TRBJ2-3,TRBV5-1,TRBD1,CASSLEGQGARDTQYF,TGCGCCAGCAGCTTGGAAGGACAGGGGGCGAGAGATACGCAGTATTTT
many,TRBJ2-1,TRBV5-1,TRBD2,CASSFTSGSYNEQFF,TGCGCCAGCAGTTTCACTAGCGGCTCCTACAATGAGCAGTTCTTC
few,TRBJ2-1,TRBV5-5,TRBD2,CASSLERGSGNEQFF,TGTGCCAGCAGCTTGGAGCGGGGGTCGGGGAATGAGCAGTTCTTC
many,TRBJ1-3,TRBV9,-,CASSVDGSSGNTIYF,TGTGCCAGCAGCGTAGATGGCAGCTCTGGAAACACCATATATTTT
many,TRBJ2-1,TRBV6-2/TRBV6-3,-,CASSEGRDPYNEQFF,TGTGCCAGCAGCGAGGGGAGAGATCCTTACAATGAGCAGTTCTTC
few,TRBJ1-6,TRBV7-2,-,CASSYRTGWDSPLHF,TGTGCCAGCAGCTACAGGACGGGATGGGATTCACCCCTCCACTTT
-,TRBJ2-5,TRBV5-5,TRBD1,CASSPGLLSGGQETQYF,TGTGCCAGCAGCCCGGGGCTCCTGTCAGGGGGCCAAGAGACCCAGTACTTC
once,TRBJ1-2,TRBV20-1,-,CSASWSKSYGYTF,TGCAGTGCTAGTTGGAGTAAGAGCTATGGCTACACCTTC
many,TRBJ2-7,TRBV5-5,-,CASSLAGPYEQYF,TGTGCCAGCAGCTTGGCGGGGCCCTACGAGCAGTACTTC
many,TRBJ2-5,TRBV4-2,-,CASSHGSGQETQYF,TGTGCCAGCAGCCACGGTAGCGGCCAAGAGACCCAGTACTTC
many,TRBJ2-7,TRBV4-3,-,CASSLDSTYEQYF,TGCGCCAGCAGCCTCGACAGCACCTACGAGCAGTACTTC
-,TRBJ2-5,TRBV20-1,TRBD2,CSASREGVYTQYF,TGCAGTGCTAGTCGGGAGGGGGTATATACCCAGTACTTC
few,TRBJ2-1,TRBV20-1,TRBD2,CSARDTGLAVANEQFF,TGCAGTGCTAGAGATACGGGACTAGCGGTCGCCAATGAGCAGTTCTTC
many,TRBJ2-7,TRBV20-1,-,CSASGTNFYEQYF,TGCAGTGCTAGCGGGACAAATTTCTACGAGCAGTACTTC